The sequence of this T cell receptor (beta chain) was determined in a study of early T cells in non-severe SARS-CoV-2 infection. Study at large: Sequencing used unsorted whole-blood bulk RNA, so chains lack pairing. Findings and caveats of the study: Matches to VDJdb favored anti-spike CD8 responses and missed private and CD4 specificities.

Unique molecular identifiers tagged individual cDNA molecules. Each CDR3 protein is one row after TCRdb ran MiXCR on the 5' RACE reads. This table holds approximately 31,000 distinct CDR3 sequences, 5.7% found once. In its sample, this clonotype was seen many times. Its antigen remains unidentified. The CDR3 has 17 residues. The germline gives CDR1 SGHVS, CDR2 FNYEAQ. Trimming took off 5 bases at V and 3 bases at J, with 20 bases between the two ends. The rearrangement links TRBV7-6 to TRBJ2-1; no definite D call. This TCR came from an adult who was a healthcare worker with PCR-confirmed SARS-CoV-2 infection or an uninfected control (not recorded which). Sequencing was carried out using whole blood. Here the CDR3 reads CASSPFSRATIYNEQFF. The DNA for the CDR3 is TGTGCCAGCAGCCCTTTTTCTCGGGCCACAATCTACAATGAGCAGTTCTTC.